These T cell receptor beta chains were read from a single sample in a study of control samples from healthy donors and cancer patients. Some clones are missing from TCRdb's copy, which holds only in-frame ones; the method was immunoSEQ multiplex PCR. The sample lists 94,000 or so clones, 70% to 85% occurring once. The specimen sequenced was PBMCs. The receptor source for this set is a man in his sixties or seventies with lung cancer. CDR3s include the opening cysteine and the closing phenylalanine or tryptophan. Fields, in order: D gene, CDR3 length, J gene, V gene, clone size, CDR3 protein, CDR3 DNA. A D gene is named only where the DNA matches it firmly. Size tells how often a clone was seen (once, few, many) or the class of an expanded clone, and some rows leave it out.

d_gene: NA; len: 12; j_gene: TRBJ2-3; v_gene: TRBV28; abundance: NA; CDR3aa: CASRVPANTQYF; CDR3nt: TGTGCCAGCAGGGTACCGGCCAATACGCAGTATTTT
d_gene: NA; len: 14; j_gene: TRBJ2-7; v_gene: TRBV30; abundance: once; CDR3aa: CAWSKGGTSYEQYF; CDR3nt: TGTGCCTGGAGTAAAGGGGGGACCTCCTACGAGCAGTACTTC
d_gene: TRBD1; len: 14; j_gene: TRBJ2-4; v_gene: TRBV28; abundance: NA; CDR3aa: CASTGGVPKNIQYF; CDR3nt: TGTGCCAGCACAGGGGGCGTTCCCAAAAACATTCAGTACTTC
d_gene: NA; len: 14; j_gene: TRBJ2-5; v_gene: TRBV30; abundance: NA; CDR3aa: CAWSSRQGGETQYF; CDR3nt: TGTGCCTGGAGTTCTAGACAGGGAGGTGAGACCCAGTACTTC
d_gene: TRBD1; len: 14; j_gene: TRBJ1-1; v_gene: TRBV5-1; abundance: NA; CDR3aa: CASSTGQGNVEAFF; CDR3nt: TGCGCCAGCAGCACCGGACAGGGGAATGTTGAAGCTTTCTTT
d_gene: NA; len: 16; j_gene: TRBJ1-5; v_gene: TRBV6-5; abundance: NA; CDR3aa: CASSYSASPPHQPQHF; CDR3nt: TGTGCCAGCAGTTACTCGGCATCCCCTCCCCATCAGCCCCAGCATTTT
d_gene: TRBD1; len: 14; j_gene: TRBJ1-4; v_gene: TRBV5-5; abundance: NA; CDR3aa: CASSLVTGDEKLFF; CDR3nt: TGTGCCAGCAGCTTAGTTACAGGGGACGAAAAACTGTTTTTT
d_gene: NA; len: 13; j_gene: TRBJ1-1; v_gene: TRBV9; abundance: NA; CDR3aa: CASSETENTEAFF; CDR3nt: TGTGCCAGCAGCGAGACAGAGAACACTGAAGCTTTCTTT
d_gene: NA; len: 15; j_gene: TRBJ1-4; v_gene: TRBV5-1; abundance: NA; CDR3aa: CASSLVAAPNEKLFF; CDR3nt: TGCGCCAGCAGCTTAGTGGCCGCCCCTAATGAAAAACTGTTTTTT
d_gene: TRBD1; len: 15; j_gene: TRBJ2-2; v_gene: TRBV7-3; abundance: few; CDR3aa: CASSSAGQGPGELFF; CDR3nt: TGTGCCAGCAGCTCGGCTGGACAGGGCCCCGGGGAGCTGTTTTTT
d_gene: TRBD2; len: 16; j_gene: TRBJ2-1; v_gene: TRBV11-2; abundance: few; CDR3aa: CASSLRGTSGWLEQFF; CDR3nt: TGTGCCAGCAGCTTAAGGGGGACTAGCGGGTGGTTAGAGCAGTTCTTC
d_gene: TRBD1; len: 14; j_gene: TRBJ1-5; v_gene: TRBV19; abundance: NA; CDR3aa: CASSTGGSVQPQHF; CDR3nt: TGTGCCAGTAGTACAGGGGGATCGGTTCAGCCCCAGCATTTT
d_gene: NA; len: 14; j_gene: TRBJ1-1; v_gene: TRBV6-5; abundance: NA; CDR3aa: CASNTGREIVEAFF; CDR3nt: TGTGCCTCCAACACCGGCAGGGAGATTGTAGAAGCTTTCTTT
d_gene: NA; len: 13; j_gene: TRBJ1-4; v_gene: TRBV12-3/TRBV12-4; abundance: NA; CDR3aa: CASRADRNEKLFF; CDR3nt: TGTGCCAGCAGAGCCGACAGGAATGAAAAACTGTTTTTT
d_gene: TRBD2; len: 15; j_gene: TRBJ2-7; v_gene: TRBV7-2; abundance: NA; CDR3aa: CASSLESSGGSEQYF; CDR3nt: TGTGCCAGCAGCTTAGAGTCTAGCGGGGGTAGCGAGCAGTACTTC
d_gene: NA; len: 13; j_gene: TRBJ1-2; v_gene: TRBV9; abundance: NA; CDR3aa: CASSGVANYGYTF; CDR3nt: TGTGCCAGCAGCGGCGTAGCGAACTATGGCTACACCTTC
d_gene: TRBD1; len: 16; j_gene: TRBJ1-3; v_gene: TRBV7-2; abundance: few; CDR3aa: CASSLTTGGSGNTIYF; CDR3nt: TGTGCCAGCAGCCTTACGACAGGGGGTTCTGGAAACACCATATATTTT
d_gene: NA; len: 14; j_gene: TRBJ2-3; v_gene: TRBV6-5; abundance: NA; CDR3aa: CASSLDISTDTQYF; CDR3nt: TGTGCCAGCAGTTTGGACATTTCCACAGATACGCAGTATTTT
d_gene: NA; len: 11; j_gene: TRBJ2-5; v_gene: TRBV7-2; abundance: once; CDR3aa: CASSLKETQYF; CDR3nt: TGTGCCAGCAGCTTGAAAGAGACCCAGTACTTC
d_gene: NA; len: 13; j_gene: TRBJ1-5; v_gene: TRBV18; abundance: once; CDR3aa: CASSIQGDQPQHF; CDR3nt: TGTGCCAGCTCAATACAGGGAGATCAGCCCCAGCATTTT
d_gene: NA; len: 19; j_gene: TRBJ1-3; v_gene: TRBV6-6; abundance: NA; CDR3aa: CASSLRTKTGTRVGNTIYF; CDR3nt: TGTGCCAGCAGTCTACGAACCAAGACCGGGACAAGGGTCGGAAACACCATATATTTT
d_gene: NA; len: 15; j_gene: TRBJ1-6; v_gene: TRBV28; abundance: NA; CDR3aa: CASSFRIGYNSPLHF; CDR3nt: TGTGCCAGCAGTTTTCGTATAGGGTATAATTCACCCCTCCACTTT
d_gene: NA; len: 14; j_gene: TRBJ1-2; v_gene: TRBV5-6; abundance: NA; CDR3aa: CASSLEGVSYGYTF; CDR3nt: TGTGCCAGCAGCTTGGAGGGCGTCAGCTATGGCTACACCTTC
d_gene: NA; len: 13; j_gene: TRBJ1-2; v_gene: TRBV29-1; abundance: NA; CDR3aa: CSVNSGAPYGYTF; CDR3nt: TGCAGCGTAAATTCAGGGGCCCCCTACGGCTACACCTTC
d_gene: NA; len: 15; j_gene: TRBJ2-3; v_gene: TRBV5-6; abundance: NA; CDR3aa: CASRADWTSTDTQYF; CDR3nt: TGTGCCAGCAGGGCAGACTGGACTAGCACAGATACGCAGTATTTT
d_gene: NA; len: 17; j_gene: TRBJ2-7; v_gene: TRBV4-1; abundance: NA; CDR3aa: CASSPGLRTTNLDEQYF; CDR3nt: TGCGCCAGCAGCCCGGGACTCAGGACGACGAATTTGGACGAGCAGTACTTC